This entry describes one TCR beta chain. Its antigen is unidentified. This record belongs to a study of chemoradiotherapy in HPV16-positive cancers. Whole-study context: Two HPV16-positive patients' cells yielded candidate HPV-specific clones and common motifs. Notes on the study in general: HPV-specific T cells were functionally defined from only a couple of HPV16-positive patients. HPV-responsive T-cell expansion during chemoradiotherapy was linked to improved recurrence-free survival in HPV16-positive patients. During treatment, candidate HPV-specific clones and E7-related motifs expanded in tumor.

The germline CDR1 and CDR2 sequences are SGHKS and YYEKEE (reference sequence). CDR3 size: 13 residues. V lost 0 bases to trimming and J lost 7 bases, with 10 bases between them. Sequencing used immunoSEQ multiplex PCR; TCRdb keeps in-frame clones, though not all of them. There are several thousand clones in the sample; 71% occur only once, and 4.5% to 6% lies in the top ten. The starting material was tumor tissue, obtained from a patient who underwent chemoradiotherapy. The chain links TRBV5-5 to TRBJ1-2; D is undetermined. This TCR was sampled from a human donor with HPV-associated anogenital cancer. DNA of the CDR3: TGTGCCAGCAGCTTGGAGGCAGGCCTTGGCTACACCTTC. Its protein is CASSLEAGLGYTF.